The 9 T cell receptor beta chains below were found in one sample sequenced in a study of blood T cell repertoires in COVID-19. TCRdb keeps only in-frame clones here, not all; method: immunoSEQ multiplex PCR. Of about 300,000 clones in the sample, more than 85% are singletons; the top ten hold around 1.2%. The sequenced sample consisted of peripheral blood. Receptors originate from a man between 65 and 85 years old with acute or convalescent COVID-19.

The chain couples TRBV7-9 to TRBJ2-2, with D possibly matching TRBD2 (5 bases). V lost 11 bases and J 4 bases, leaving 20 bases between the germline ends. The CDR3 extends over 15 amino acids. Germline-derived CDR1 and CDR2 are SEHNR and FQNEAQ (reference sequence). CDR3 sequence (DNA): TGTGCCGATTCACGGGATGGTTTGGGCACCGGGGAGCTGTTTTTT. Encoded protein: CADSRDGLGTGELFF.

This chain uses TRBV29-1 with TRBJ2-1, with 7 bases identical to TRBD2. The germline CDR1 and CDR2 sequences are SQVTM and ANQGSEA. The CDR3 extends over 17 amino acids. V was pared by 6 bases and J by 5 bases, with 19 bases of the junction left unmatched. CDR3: CSVPQGLTGDGNNEQFF. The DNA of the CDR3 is TGCAGCGTGCCCCAGGGACTAACGGGAGATGGGAACAATGAGCAGTTCTTC.

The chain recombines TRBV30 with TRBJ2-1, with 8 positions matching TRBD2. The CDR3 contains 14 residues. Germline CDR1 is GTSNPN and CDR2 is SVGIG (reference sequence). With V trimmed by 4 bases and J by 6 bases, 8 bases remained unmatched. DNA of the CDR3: TGTGCCTGGAATAGCGGGATTTCTATCAATGAGCAGTTCTTC. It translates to CAWNSGISINEQFF.

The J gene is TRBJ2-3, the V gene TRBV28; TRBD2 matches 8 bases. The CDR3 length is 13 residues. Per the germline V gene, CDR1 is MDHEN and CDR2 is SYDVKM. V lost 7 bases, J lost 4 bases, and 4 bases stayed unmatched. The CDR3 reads CASTPGGADTQYF. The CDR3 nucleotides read TGTGCCAGCACCCCCGGGGGGGCAGATACGCAGTATTTT.

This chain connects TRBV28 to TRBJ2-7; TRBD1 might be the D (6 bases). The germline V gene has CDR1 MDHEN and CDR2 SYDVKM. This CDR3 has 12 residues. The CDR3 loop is CATTRGSYEQYF. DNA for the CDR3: TGTGCAACCACCAGGGGAAGCTACGAGCAGTACTTC.

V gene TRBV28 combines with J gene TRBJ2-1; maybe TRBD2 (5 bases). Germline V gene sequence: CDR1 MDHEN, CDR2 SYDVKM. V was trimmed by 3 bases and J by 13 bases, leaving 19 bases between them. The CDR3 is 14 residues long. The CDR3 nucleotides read TGTGCCAGCAGTTTTCTCAAAGGAGGCCTGGGACAGTTCTTC. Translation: CASSFLKGGLGQFF.

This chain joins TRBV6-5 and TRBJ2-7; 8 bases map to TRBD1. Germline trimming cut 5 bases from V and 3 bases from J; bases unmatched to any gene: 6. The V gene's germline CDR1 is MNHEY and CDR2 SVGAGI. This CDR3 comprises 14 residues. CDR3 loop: CASSPRTGRYEQYF. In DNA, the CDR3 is TGTGCCAGCAGTCCTAGGACAGGGCGCTACGAGCAGTACTTC.

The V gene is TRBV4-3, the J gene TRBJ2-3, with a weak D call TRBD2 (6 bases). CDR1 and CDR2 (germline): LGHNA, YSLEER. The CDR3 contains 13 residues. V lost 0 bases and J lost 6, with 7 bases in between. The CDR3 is CASSQEEGDTQYF. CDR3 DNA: TGCGCCAGCAGCCAAGAGGAGGGGGATACGCAGTATTTT.

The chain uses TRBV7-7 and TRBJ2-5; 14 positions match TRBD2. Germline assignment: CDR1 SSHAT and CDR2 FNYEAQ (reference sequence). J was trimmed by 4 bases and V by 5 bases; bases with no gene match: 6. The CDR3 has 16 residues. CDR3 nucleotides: TGTGCCAGCAGCAACCGACTAGCGGGGGGGGGAGAGACCCAGTACTTC. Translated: CASSNRLAGGGETQYF.